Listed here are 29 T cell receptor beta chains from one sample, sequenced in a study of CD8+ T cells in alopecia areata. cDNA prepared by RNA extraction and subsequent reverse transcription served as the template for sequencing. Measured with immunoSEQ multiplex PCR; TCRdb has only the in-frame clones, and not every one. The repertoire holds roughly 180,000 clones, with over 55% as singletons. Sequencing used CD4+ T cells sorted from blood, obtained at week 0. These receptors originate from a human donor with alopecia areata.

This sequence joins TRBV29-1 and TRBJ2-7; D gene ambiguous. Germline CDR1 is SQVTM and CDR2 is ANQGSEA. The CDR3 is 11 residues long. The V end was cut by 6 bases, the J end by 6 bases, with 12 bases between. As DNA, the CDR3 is TGCAGCGTGACGGACGCCGGCGAGCAGTACTTC. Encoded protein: CSVTDAGEQYF.

DNA of the CDR3: TGTGCCAGCAAATTGGACAGGGGCCAAGAGACCCAGTACTTC. It specifies CASKLDRGQETQYF. The V and J genes are TRBV5-6 and TRBJ2-5; 9 nucleotides agree with TRBD1. Germline V gene data show CDR1 as SGHDT and CDR2 as YYEEEE. V gave up 6 bases and J gave up 1 base; unmatched junction bases: 4. This CDR3 is built from 14 residues.

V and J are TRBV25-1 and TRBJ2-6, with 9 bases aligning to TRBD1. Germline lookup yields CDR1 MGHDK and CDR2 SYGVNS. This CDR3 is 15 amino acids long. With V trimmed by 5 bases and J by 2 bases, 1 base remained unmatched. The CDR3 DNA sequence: TGTGCCAGCAGTCGGACAGGGGCTGGGGCCAACGTCCTGACTTTC. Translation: CASSRTGAGANVLTF.

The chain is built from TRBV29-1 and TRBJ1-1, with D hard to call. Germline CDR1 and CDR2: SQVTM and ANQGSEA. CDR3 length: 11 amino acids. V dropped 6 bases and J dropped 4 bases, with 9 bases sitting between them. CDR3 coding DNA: TGCAGCGTGGCGGGGTTCACTGAAGCTTTCTTT. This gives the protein CSVAGFTEAFF.

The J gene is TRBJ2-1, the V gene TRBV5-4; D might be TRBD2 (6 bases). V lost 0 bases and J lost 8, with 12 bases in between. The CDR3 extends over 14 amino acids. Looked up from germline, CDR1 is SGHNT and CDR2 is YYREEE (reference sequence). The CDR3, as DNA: TGTGCCAGCAGCTTGGGGGGGGTTAGGTATGAGCAGTTCTTC. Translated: CASSLGGVRYEQFF.

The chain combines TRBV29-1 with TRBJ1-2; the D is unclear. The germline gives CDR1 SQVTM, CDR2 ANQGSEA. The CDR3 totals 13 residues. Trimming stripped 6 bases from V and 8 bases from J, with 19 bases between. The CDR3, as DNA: TGCAGCGTGAGAGGGAGGGCGACTAACGGCTACACCTTC. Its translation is CSVRGRATNGYTF.

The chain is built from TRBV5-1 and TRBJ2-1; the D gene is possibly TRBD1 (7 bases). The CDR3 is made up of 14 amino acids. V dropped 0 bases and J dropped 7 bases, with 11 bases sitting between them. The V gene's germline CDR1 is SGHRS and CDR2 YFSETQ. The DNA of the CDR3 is TGCGCCAGCAGCTTGGTGGAGGGGGCGAATGAGCAGTTCTTC. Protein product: CASSLVEGANEQFF.

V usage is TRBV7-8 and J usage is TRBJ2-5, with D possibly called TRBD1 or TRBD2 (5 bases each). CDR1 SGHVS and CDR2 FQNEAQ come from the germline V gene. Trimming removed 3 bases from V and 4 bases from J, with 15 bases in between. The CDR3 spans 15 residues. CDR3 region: CASSFPGASGETQYF. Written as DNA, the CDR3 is TGTGCCAGCAGCTTCCCCGGGGCTTCGGGAGAGACCCAGTACTTC.

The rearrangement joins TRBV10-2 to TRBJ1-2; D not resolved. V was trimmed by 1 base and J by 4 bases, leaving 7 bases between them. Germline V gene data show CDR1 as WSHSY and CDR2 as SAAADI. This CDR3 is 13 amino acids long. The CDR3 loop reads CASSEFGSYGYTF. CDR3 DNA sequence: TGCGCCAGCAGTGAGTTCGGGTCCTATGGCTACACCTTC.

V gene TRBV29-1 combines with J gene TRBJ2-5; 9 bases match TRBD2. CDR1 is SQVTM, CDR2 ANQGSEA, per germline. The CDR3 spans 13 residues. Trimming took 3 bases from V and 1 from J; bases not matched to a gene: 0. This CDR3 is CSVERGGQETQYF. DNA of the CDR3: TGCAGCGTTGAGCGGGGGGGCCAAGAGACCCAGTACTTC.

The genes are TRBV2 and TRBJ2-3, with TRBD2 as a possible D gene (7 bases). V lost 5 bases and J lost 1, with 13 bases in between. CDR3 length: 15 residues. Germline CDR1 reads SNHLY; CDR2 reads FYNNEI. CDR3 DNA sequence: TGTGCCAGCAGTCCATCGGGGGGCCGCACAGATACGCAGTATTTT. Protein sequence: CASSPSGGRTDTQYF.

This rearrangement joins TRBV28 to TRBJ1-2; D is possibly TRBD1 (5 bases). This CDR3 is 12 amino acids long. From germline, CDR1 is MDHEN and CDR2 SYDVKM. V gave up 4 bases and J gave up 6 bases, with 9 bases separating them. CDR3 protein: CASSSSTDGYTF. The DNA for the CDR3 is TGTGCCAGCAGTTCGTCGACAGATGGCTACACCTTC.

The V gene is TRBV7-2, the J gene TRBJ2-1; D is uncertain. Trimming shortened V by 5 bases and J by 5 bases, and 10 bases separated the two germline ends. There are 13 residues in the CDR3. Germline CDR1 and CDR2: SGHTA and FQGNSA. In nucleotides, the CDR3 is TGTGCCAGCAGCATCGGACCTGACAATGAGCAGTTCTTC. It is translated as CASSIGPDNEQFF.

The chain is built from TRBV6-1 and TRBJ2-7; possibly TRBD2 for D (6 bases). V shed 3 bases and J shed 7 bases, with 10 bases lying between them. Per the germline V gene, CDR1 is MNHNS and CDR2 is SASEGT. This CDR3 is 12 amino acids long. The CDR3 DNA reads TGTGCCAGCAGTGAGTGGGGGAGGGAGCAGTACTTC. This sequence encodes CASSEWGREQYF.

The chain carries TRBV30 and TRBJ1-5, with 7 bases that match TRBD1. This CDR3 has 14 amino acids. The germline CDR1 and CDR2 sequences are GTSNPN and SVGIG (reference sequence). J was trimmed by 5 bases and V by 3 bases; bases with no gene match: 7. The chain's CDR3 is CAWSDRVLHQPQHF. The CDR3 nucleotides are TGTGCCTGGAGCGACAGGGTGTTACATCAGCCCCAGCATTTT. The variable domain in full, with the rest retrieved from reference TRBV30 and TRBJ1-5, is SQTIHQWPATLVQPVGSPLSLECTVEGTSNPNLYWYRQAAGRGLQLLFYSVGIGQISSEVPQNLSASRPQDRQFILSSKKLLLSDSGFYLCAWSDRVLHQPQHFGDGTRLSIL.

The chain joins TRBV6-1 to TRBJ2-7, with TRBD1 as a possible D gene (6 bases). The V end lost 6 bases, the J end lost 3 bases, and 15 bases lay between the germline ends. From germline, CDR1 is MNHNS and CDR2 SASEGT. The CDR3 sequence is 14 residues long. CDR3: CASSSTGSGYEQYF. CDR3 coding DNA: TGTGCCAGCAGCTCTACAGGGTCTGGCTACGAGCAGTACTTC.

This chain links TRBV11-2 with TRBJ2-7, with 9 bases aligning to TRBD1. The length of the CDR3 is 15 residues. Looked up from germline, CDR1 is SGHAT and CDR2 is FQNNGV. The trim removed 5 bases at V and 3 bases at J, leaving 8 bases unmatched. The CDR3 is CASSLRMGQGYEQYF. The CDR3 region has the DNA TGTGCCAGCAGCCTAAGAATGGGACAGGGCTACGAGCAGTACTTC.

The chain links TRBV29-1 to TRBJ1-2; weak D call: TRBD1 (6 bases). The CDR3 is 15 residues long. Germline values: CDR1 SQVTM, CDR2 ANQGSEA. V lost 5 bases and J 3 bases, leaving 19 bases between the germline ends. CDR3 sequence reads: CSVPDPQGLDYGYTF. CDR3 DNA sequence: TGCAGCGTTCCCGATCCCCAGGGGTTAGACTATGGCTACACCTTC.

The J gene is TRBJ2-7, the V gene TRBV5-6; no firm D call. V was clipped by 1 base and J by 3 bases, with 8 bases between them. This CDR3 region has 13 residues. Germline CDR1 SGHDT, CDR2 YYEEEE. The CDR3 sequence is CASSLYAGYEQYF. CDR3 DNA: TGTGCCAGCAGCTTGTATGCAGGCTACGAGCAGTACTTC.

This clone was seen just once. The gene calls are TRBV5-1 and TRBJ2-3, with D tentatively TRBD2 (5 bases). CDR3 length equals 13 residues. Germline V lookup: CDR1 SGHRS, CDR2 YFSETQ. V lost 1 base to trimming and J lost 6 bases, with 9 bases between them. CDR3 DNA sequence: TGCGCCAGCAGCTTGAGGCGAGGGGATACGCAGTATTTT. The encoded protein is CASSLRRGDTQYF.

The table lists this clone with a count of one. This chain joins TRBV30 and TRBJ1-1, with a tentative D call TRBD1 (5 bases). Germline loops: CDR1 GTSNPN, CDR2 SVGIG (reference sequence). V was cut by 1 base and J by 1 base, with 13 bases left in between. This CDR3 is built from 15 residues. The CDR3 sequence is CAWSAPGGTNTEAFF. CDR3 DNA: TGTGCCTGGAGTGCCCCGGGAGGGACGAACACTGAAGCTTTCTTT.

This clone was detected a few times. CDR3 amino acids: CASSPKRTSGAGDTQYF. The CDR3 DNA sequence: TGTGCCAGTAGTCCCAAGAGGACTAGCGGGGCCGGGGATACGCAGTATTTT. This sequence joins TRBV19 and TRBJ2-3, with TRBD2 matching over 12 bases. The trim removed 5 bases at V and 6 bases at J, leaving 12 bases unmatched. The CDR3 contains 17 residues. Per germline, CDR1 LNHDA and CDR2 SQIVND (reference sequence).

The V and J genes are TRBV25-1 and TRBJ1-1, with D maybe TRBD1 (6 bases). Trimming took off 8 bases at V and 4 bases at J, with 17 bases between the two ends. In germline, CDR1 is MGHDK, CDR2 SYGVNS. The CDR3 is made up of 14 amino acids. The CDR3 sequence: CASGPQGRGTEAFF. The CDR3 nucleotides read TGTGCCAGCGGACCACAGGGAAGGGGCACTGAAGCTTTCTTT.

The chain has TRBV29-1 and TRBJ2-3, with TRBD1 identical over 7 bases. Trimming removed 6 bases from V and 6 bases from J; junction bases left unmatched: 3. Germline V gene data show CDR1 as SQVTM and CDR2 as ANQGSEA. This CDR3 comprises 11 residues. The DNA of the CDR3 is TGCAGCGTGACGACAGGGGATACGCAGTATTTT. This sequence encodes CSVTTGDTQYF.

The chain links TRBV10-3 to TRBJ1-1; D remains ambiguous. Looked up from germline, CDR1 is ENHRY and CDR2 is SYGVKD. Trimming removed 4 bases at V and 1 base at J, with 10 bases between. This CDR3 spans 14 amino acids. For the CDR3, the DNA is TGTGCCATCAGTGGGACGGGCCCGAACACTGAAGCTTTCTTT. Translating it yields CAISGTGPNTEAFF.

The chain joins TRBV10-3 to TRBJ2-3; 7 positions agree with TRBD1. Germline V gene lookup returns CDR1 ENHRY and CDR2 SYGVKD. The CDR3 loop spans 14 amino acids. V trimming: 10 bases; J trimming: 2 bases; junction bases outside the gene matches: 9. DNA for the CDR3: TGTGCCACGTTACAGGGGCTTCTCACAGATACGCAGTATTTT. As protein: CATLQGLLTDTQYF.

The CDR3 protein is CASRDLNYGYTF. In DNA, the CDR3 is TGTGCCAGCAGGGACCTTAACTATGGCTACACCTTC. The chain recombines TRBV2 with TRBJ1-2, with D unresolved. The CDR3 is made up of 12 amino acids. Trimming left V 6 bases short and J 1 base short, with 6 bases between. Germline values: CDR1 SNHLY, CDR2 FYNNEI.

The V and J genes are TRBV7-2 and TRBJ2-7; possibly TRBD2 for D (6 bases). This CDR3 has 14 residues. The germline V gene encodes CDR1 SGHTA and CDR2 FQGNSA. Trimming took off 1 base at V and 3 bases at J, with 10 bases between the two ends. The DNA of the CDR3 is TGTGCCAGCAGCTTAGGGGGACTGCTCTACGAGCAGTACTTC. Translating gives CASSLGGLLYEQYF.

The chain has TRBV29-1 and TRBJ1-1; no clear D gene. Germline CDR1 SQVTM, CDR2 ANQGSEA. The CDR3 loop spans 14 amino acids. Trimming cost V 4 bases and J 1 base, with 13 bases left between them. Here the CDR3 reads CSVVLAATNTEAFF. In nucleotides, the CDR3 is TGCAGCGTTGTATTAGCAGCTACGAACACTGAAGCTTTCTTT.